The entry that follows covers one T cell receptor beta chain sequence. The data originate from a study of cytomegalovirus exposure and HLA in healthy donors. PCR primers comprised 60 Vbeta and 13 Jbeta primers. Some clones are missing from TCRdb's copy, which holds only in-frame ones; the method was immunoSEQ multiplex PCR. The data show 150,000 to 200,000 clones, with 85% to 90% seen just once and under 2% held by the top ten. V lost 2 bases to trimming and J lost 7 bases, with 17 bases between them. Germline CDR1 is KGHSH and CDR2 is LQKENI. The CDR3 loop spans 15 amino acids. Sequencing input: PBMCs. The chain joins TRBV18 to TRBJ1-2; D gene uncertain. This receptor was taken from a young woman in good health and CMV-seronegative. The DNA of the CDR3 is TGTGCCAGCTCACCAGAGGCGCATCCAGCCTCTGGCTACACCTTC. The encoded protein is CASSPEAHPASGYTF.